These 24 T cell receptor beta chains were sequenced from one sample in a study of tumor-infiltrating lymphocytes in oesophageal squamous cell carcinoma. Each CDR3 protein is one row after TCRdb ran MiXCR on the PCR reads. The repertoire has about 21,000 distinct CDR3 sequences, about two fifths of them found once; the top ten carry 30% to 45%. Sequencing was performed on esophageal tumor tissue. These receptor sequences come from a male donor with esophageal squamous cell carcinoma.

V and J are TRBV7-2 and TRBJ2-5, with D perhaps TRBD1 (6 bases). The DNA end lines up better with TRBJ2-2; the J call may be wrong. CDR1 SGHTA and CDR2 FQGNSA come from the germline V gene. CDR3 size: 14 residues. CDR3 protein: CASSPGQHDGELFF. CDR3 nucleotides: TGTGCCAGCAGCCCCGGACAGCATGACGGGGAGCTGTTTTTT.

The chain links TRBV7-1 to TRBJ2-2; the D call may be TRBD1 or TRBD2 (7 bases each). TRBV7-1 belongs to the ORF category, with a function that is uncertain. The CDR3 length is 16 residues. Between the trimmed V and J ends, which lost 3 bases and 9 bases, there was a span of 20 bases. The CDR3 sequence: CASSSTGEGVFWELFF. For the CDR3, the DNA is TGTGCCAGCAGCTCCACAGGGGAGGGAGTGTTCTGGGAGCTGTTTTTT.

As to this clonotype: The missing conserved phenylalanine or tryptophan at the end of this CDR3 makes a read error likely. No DNA is shown, since the ends of the CDR3 on it are uncertain; the CDR3 is the one TCRdb lists. J is TRBJ2-1 and V is TRBV28; the table's D call of TRBD1 was not tested on the DNA. Germline-derived CDR1 and CDR2 are MDHEN and SYDVKM. The CDR3 extends over 17 residues, inclusive of both ends. CDR3 loop: CASSLGSQGWYGDTFGS.

This clonotype occurred many times. This chain links TRBV12-3 or TRBV12-4 with TRBJ1-5; TRBD1 might be the D (6 bases). The CDR3 length is 13 residues. CDR3 protein: CAISGGPSQPQHF. The DNA of the CDR3 is TGTGCAATCTCGGGGGGGCCATCTCAGCCCCAGCATTTT.

This clonotype has at least ten counts. The chain couples TRBV7-9 to TRBJ1-2; D is unresolved. Germline CDR1 reads SEHNR; CDR2 reads FQNEAQ (reference sequence). Trimming left V 5 bases short and J 8 bases short, with 15 bases between. The CDR3 has 13 amino acids. Written as DNA, the CDR3 is TGTGCCAGCAGCCCTGGGTCGGTTCAAGGCTACACCTTC. Its protein is CASSPGSVQGYTF.

The V gene is TRBV12-3 or TRBV12-4, the J gene TRBJ2-1; the match to TRBD2 covers 14 bases. The V gene end was trimmed by 5 bases and the J gene end by 1 base; junction bases not matched to a gene: 13. The CDR3 runs 20 residues. In DNA, the CDR3 is TGTGCCAGCAGTCAGCAGAAGACTAGCGGGAGGGCCCGGTCCTACAATGAGCAGTTCTTC. The encoded protein is CASSQQKTSGRARSYNEQFF.

The sample holds many counts of this clonotype. The chain carries TRBV7-9 and TRBJ1-1, with D possibly TRBD1 on 5 matching bases. V gave up 5 bases and J gave up 4 bases, with 17 bases separating them. Germline CDR1 is SEHNR and CDR2 is FQNEAQ (reference sequence). CDR3 length: 15 amino acids. CDR3 residues: CASSQDMGEATEAFF. In DNA, the CDR3 is TGTGCCAGCAGCCAAGATATGGGGGAGGCCACTGAAGCTTTCTTT.

In its sample, this clonotype was seen a few times. Here the CDR3 omits its conserved ending phenylalanine or tryptophan, so a read error is the likely source. The limits of the CDR3 on the DNA are not certain, so only TCRdb's listed CDR3 is given. J is TRBJ2-1 and V is TRBV10-3; the table's D call of TRBD2 was not tested on the DNA. The CDR3 spans 8 amino acids, including both terminal residues. Germline V gene sequence: CDR1 ENHRY, CDR2 SYGVKD. The CDR3 spells CAISLGLS.

In its sample, this clonotype was seen once. It is likely a read error, because the conserved phenylalanine at the end of the CDR3 is missing. The DNA is left out, because the CDR3 cannot be placed on it with certainty; the CDR3 is given as TCRdb lists it. The chain uses TRBV7-6 and TRBJ2-7; TRBD2, the D gene given by the table, was not confirmed from the DNA. The CDR3 spans 19 amino acids, including both terminal residues. Germline CDR1 is SGHVS and CDR2 is FNYEAQ. CDR3 sequence reads: CASSLALAGESYDEQYFGS.

This clonotype has ten or more counts. This chain links TRBV7-2 with TRBJ1-3, with a tentative D call TRBD1 (6 bases). The germline CDR1 and CDR2 sequences are SGHTA and FQGNSA. Between the trimmed V and J ends, which lost 4 bases and 0 bases, there was a span of 13 bases. This CDR3 has 16 residues. This chain's CDR3 is CASSYTGSVSGNTIYF. The CDR3 nucleotides are TGTGCCAGCAGCTATACAGGGTCGGTCTCTGGAAACACCATATATTTT.

The rearrangement joins TRBV12-3 or TRBV12-4 to TRBJ2-3; 8 positions agree with TRBD1. V gave up 6 bases and J gave up 13 bases; unmatched junction bases: 15. The CDR3 consists of 14 residues. The CDR3 sequence: CASSLPGQAYEEYF. The CDR3 DNA reads TGTGCCAGCAGCCTTCCGGGACAGGCCTACGAGGAGTATTTT.

This clonotype was recorded once. The V call is TRBV7-8, the J call TRBJ2-5, with 7 nucleotides matching TRBD1. CDR1 is SGHVS, CDR2 FQNEAQ, per germline. V lost 3 bases to trimming and J lost 11 bases; unmatched junction nucleotides: 9. The length of the CDR3 is 13 residues. CDR3 nucleotides: TGTGCCAGCAGCTTGGACAGGCAGGCTGAGCAGTACTTC. Translation: CASSLDRQAEQYF.

This clonotype was detected only a few times. This chain uses TRBV7-3 with TRBJ2-1; 9 bases map to TRBD2. The germline V gene has CDR1 SGHTA and CDR2 FQGTGA. The CDR3 contains 14 residues. J lost 9 bases, V lost 1 base, and 4 bases had no gene match. CDR3 coding DNA: TGTGCCAGCAGCTTAAGCGGGGGGGGGGCTGAGCAGTTCTTC. This codes for CASSLSGGGAEQFF.

This clonotype was found a few times. The rearrangement joins TRBV6-1 to TRBJ2-7, with TRBD1 identical over 9 bases. Germline V gene sequence: CDR1 MNHNS, CDR2 SASEGT. This CDR3 region has 15 residues. The V and J ends lost 6 bases and 7 bases, in that order; junction bases with no gene match: 13. The CDR3 region has the DNA TGTGCCAGCAGGCCGGGACAGGGCCCTTACAATGAGCAGTACTTC. Its protein is CASRPGQGPYNEQYF.

In this sample, this clonotype turned up a few times. The V and J genes are TRBV6-1 and TRBJ2-1; possibly TRBD2 for D (6 bases). The CDR3 is 15 amino acids. V lost 6 bases and J lost 8, with 20 bases in between. Germline CDR1 reads MNHNS; CDR2 reads SASEGT. CDR3 protein: CASRFKGTSRDEQFF. The CDR3 DNA reads TGTGCCAGCAGATTTAAGGGAACTAGCCGCGATGAGCAGTTCTTC.

This clonotype was observed many times. The chain couples TRBV6-4 to TRBJ1-4, with D perhaps TRBD1 (6 bases). CDR3 size: 16 residues. The germline V and J ends were trimmed by 6 bases and 8 bases, with 22 bases remaining between them. Germline assignment: CDR1 MRHNA and CDR2 SNTAGT. CDR3 bases: TGTGCCAGCAGGCGCCGACAGGAGACGCCGAGGGAAAAACTGTTTTTT. Amino acids: CASRRRQETPREKLFF.

This clonotype was recorded at least ten times. The rearrangement joins TRBV19 to TRBJ2-1; TRBD2 matches 13 bases. There are 20 residues in the CDR3. J was trimmed by 3 bases and V by 5 bases; bases with no gene match: 16. Germline values: CDR1 LNHDA, CDR2 SQIVND (reference sequence). The CDR3 spells CASSASPGLAGTRFYNEQFF. CDR3 bases: TGTGCCAGTAGTGCATCTCCGGGACTAGCGGGAACGAGATTCTACAATGAGCAGTTCTTC. The full variable domain, in which reference TRBV19 and TRBJ2-1 provide the parts outside the CDR3, is DGGITQSPKYLFRKEGQNVTLSCEQNLNHDAMYWYRQDPGQGLRLIYYSQIVNDFQKGDIAEGYSVSREKKESFPLTVTSAQKNPTAFYLCASSASPGLAGTRFYNEQFFGPGTRLTVL.

The V and J genes are TRBV7-3 and TRBJ2-5; D is possibly TRBD1 (5 bases). Germline lookup yields CDR1 SGHTA and CDR2 FQGTGA. V was trimmed by 2 bases and J by 2 bases, leaving 12 bases between them. The CDR3 totals 15 residues. DNA of the CDR3: TGTGCCAGCAGCTTATGGTCAGGGCCGCAAGAGACCCAGTACTTC. The encoded protein is CASSLWSGPQETQYF.

The V call is TRBV7-2, the J call TRBJ2-5, with a tentative D call TRBD2 (5 bases). The DNA end is more similar to TRBJ2-1, so the J call may be wrong. This CDR3 is built from 15 residues. Germline V gives CDR1 SGHTA, CDR2 FQGNSA. CDR3 in DNA: TGTGCCAGCAGCTTAGTGGGCGGGTCCTTTAATGAGCAGTTCTTC. Its translation is CASSLVGGSFNEQFF.

For this clonotype: No conserved phenylalanine or tryptophan ends this CDR3, so it is likely a read error. The limits of the CDR3 on the DNA are not certain, so only TCRdb's listed CDR3 is given. This chain uses TRBV6-2 or TRBV6-3 with TRBJ2-1; TRBD2, as called in the table, went unchecked against the DNA. Germline lookup yields CDR1 MNHEY and CDR2 SVGEGT. The CDR3 is 16 residues long, counting both termini. The CDR3 sequence: CASNVGLNNSPLHFGN.

This clonotype was detected many times. The chain employs TRBV12-3 or TRBV12-4 and TRBJ1-5; 8 nucleotides line up with TRBD1. This CDR3 has 13 amino acids. After removal of 6 bases from V and 3 bases from J, the junction contained 1 base not matched to a gene. The CDR3 loop reads CASRTGDNQPQHF. DNA of the CDR3: TGTGCCAGCAGGACAGGGGACAATCAGCCCCAGCATTTT.

The chain employs TRBV7-6 and TRBJ2-3, with D maybe TRBD2 (6 bases). Germline CDR1 reads SGHVS; CDR2 reads FNYEAQ. V shed 1 base and J shed 1 base, with 15 bases lying between them. The CDR3 has 17 amino acids. CDR3 nucleotide sequence: TGTGCCAGCAGCTTAGACAGGCGGGATGGCCGCACAGATACGCAGTATTTT. Protein product: CASSLDRRDGRTDTQYF.

Ten or more counts support this clonotype. The V and J genes are TRBV5-4 and TRBJ2-3; 13 positions match TRBD2. Per the germline V gene, CDR1 is SGHNT and CDR2 is YYREEE (reference sequence). There are 18 residues in the CDR3. V lost 4 bases and J lost 0; bases outside the gene matches: 8. The DNA for the CDR3 is TGTGCCAGCAGCGACGACGGGACTAGCGGGATTAGCACAGATACGCAGTATTTT. Translated, it gives CASSDDGTSGISTDTQYF.

The genes are TRBV7-3 and TRBJ2-1, with 8 bases matching TRBD2. The V gene's germline CDR1 is SGHTA and CDR2 FQGTGA. J gave up 6 bases and V 5 bases, and 6 bases lay outside the gene matches. CDR3 length equals 14 residues. In nucleotides, the CDR3 is TGTGCCAGCAGCCCGGGACTAGTGAGCAATGAGCAGTTCTTC. Its translation: CASSPGLVSNEQFF. Using reference TRBV7-3 and TRBJ2-1 for the parts outside the CDR3, the full variable domain is GAGVSQTPSNKVTEKGKYVELRCDPISGHTALYWYRQSLGQGPEFLIYFQGTGAADDSGLPNDRFFAVRPEGSVSTLKIQRTERGDSAVYLCASSPGLVSNEQFFGPGTRLTVL.